A single sample gave rise to the 10 T cell receptor beta chains below, sequenced in a study of cytomegalovirus exposure and HLA in healthy donors. PCR used 60 Vbeta primers and 13 Jbeta primers. Here immunoSEQ multiplex PCR was the method, and the copy in TCRdb shows in-frame clones only, minus some. This table has hundreds of thousands of clones, more than 75% appearing once. The sequenced material came from PBMCs. All receptors come from a man in his forties in good health and CMV-seropositive.

This clone occurred once. The chain joins TRBV11-3 to TRBJ2-1; TRBD1 might be the D (6 bases). Trimming took off 4 bases at V and 4 bases at J, with 11 bases between the two ends. From germline, CDR1 is SGHNT and CDR2 YENEEA. CDR3 size: 14 residues. DNA of the CDR3: TGTGCCAGCAGCTCACGGACAGAATACAATGAGCAGTTCTTC. It translates to CASSSRTEYNEQFF.

This chain connects TRBV6-1 to TRBJ2-5, with D maybe TRBD1 (5 bases). With 2 bases removed from V and 7 bases from J, the gap between germline ends came to 5 bases. CDR3 size: 11 residues. Germline V gene data show CDR1 as MNHNS and CDR2 as SASEGT. The CDR3 reads CASSERGTQYF. The CDR3 DNA is TGTGCCAGCAGTGAAAGGGGGACCCAGTACTTC.

This rearrangement joins TRBV29-1 to TRBJ2-1; TRBD2 agrees at 10 bases. The trim removed 4 bases at V and 12 bases at J, leaving 18 bases unmatched. This CDR3 has 16 residues. Germline V CDR1 and CDR2: SQVTM, ANQGSEA. Here the CDR3 DNA reads TGCAGCGTTGGCGCGTTTACTAGCGGGGCTAAGGGGGGGCAGTTCTTC. Protein product: CSVGAFTSGAKGGQFF.

V usage is TRBV19 and J usage is TRBJ2-7; 11 bases line up with TRBD1. This CDR3 contains 15 residues. Germline CDR1 and CDR2: LNHDA and SQIVND (reference sequence). V lost 5 bases, J lost 1 base, and 4 bases stayed unmatched. The CDR3 bases are TGTGCCAGTAGTTTCGGGACAGGGGGTTCCTACGAGCAGTACTTC. This translates into CASSFGTGGSYEQYF.

V usage is TRBV18 and J usage is TRBJ1-1; D might be TRBD1 (6 bases). Trimming left V 6 bases short and J 5 bases short, with 16 bases between. The CDR3 runs 14 residues. CDR1 KGHSH and CDR2 LQKENI come from the germline V gene. CDR3 amino acids: CASSPGTRRTEAFF. The DNA of the CDR3 is TGTGCCAGCTCTCCCGGGACACGAAGGACTGAAGCTTTCTTT. Combining the CDR3 with reference TRBV18 and TRBJ1-1 gives the whole variable domain NAGVMQNPRHLVRRRGQEARLRCSPMKGHSHVYWYRQLPEEGLKFMVYLQKENIIDESGMPKERFSAEFPKEGPSILRIQQVVRGDSAAYFCASSPGTRRTEAFFGQGTRLTVV.

The chain carries TRBV25-1 and TRBJ2-3; a weak D match, TRBD1 (6 bases). Germline CDR1 reads MGHDK; CDR2 reads SYGVNS. The V end lost 4 bases, the J end lost 2 bases, and 10 bases lay between the germline ends. This CDR3 is built from 14 residues. For the CDR3, the DNA is TGTGCCAGCAGTGCCAGGGGATACACAGATACGCAGTATTTT. Translating gives CASSARGYTDTQYF.

CDR3 nucleotides: TGTGCCAGCAGAGTCGGACAGGGTGAGCAGTTCTTC. Residues: CASRVGQGEQFF. The rearrangement uses TRBV2 and TRBJ2-1; 8 nucleotides match TRBD1. The CDR3 has 12 residues. The trim removed 6 bases at V and 9 bases at J, leaving 4 bases unmatched. CDR1 is SNHLY, CDR2 FYNNEI, per germline.

This chain uses TRBV27 with TRBJ2-1; D remains unclear. V was pared by 2 bases and J by 5 bases, with 10 bases between. Germline CDR1 and CDR2: MNHEY and SMNVEV (reference sequence). CDR3 length: 14 residues. The CDR3 region is CASSLVLNNNEQFF. CDR3 nucleotides: TGTGCCAGCAGTTTAGTGTTAAATAACAATGAGCAGTTCTTC.

This clone was observed a few times. The chain uses TRBV29-1 and TRBJ2-3; D gene unclear. Germline lookup yields CDR1 SQVTM and CDR2 ANQGSEA. The CDR3 spans 14 residues. The V end was cut by 5 bases, the J end by 0 bases, with 12 bases between. The CDR3 protein is CSVSRGSSTDTQYF. The CDR3, as DNA: TGCAGCGTTTCCCGCGGCTCTAGCACAGATACGCAGTATTTT.

The rearrangement joins TRBV14 to TRBJ2-2; 8 bases fit TRBD1. After removal of 3 bases from V and 4 bases from J, the junction contained 7 bases not matched to a gene. The CDR3 extends over 16 amino acids. Germline V CDR1 and CDR2: SGHDN, FVKESK. CDR3 DNA sequence: TGTGCCAGCAGCCATGGTCGGACAGGGCGCACCGGGGAGCTGTTTTTT. It translates to CASSHGRTGRTGELFF.